This T cell receptor beta chain was observed in a study of human T cells and chemical hapten exposure. Overall study: Diphenylcyclopropenone was administered weekly to the scalp of patients throughout the approximately 23-week study.

Time point in this sample: pre-sensitization, week 0. Regarding treatment: therapeutic diphenylcyclopropenone sensitization with weekly scalp DPC. This clonotype has at least ten counts. TCRdb re-called the RACE reads with MiXCR, one entry per CDR3 protein. The sample has approximately 400,000 distinct CDR3 sequences, less than 6.5% seen once. Sequencing used whole blood, obtained in connection with sensitization to the hapten diphenylcyclopropenone (DPC). The TCR sequence derives from a woman in her forties or fifties with alopecia areata. Some clones in this sample may be carry-over from other donors' samples.

The CDR3 DNA reads TGTGCCAGCAGCGTAAAATGGGGCTCCTACAATGAGCAGTTCTTC. It encodes CASSVKWGSYNEQFF. The rearrangement uses TRBV11-2 and TRBJ2-1, with no clear D. V dropped 5 bases and J dropped 0 bases, with 11 bases sitting between them. CDR3 length: 15 residues. CDR1 is SGHAT and CDR2 is FQNNGV in the germline V gene. Using reference TRBV11-2 and TRBJ2-1 for the parts outside the CDR3, the full variable domain is EAGVAQSPRYKIIEKRQSVAFWCNPISGHATLYWYQQILGQGPKLLIQFQNNGVVDDSQLPKDRFSAERLKGVDSTLKIQPAKLEDSAVYLCASSVKWGSYNEQFFGPGTRLTVL.